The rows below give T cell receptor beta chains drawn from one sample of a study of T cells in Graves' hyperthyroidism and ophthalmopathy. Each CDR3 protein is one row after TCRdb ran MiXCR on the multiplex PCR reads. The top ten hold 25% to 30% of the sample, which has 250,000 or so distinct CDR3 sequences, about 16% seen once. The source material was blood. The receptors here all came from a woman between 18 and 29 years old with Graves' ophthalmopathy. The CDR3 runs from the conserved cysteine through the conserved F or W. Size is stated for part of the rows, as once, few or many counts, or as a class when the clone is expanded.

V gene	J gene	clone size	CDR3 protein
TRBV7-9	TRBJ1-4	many	CASNNEKLFF
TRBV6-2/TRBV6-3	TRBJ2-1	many	CASSLRDWFNEQFF
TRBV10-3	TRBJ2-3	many	CAISQAGDTQYF
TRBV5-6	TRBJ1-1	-	CASSLVWGQENTEAFF
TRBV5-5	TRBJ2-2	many	CASSLSGQINTGELFF
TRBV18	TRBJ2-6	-	CASSPPGSSGANVLTF
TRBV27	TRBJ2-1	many	CASSLSYPSYNEQFF
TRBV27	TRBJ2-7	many	CASSSQGPSYEQYF
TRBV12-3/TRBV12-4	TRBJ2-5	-	CASKTGRRQETQYF
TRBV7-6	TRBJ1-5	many	CASSPLRGPSNQPQHF
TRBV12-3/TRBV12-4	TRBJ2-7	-	CASNPTVRTSGGAGYSYEQYF
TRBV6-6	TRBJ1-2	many	CASSYSEKLNYGYTF
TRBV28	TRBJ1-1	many	CASSSPDRLHEAFF
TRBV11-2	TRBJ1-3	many	CASSSRAGSGNTIYF
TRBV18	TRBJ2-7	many	CASSPYLDRRSAYEQYF
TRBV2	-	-	CASSEATGSSYNEQYF
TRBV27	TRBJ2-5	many	CASSETFSGTQYF
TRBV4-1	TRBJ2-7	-	CASSQPTSGGVDEQYF
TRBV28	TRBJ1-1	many	CASSPTWGGAWDTEAFF
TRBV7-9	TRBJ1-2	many	CASSLSTTRGYGYTF
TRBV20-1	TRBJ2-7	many	CSARDNYEQYF
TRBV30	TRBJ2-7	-	CAWSFGQANYEQYF
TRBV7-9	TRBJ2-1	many	CASSLALADTNEQFF
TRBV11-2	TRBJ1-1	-	CASSQAGRRTEAFF
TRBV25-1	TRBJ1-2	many	CASSRTGGASGYTF
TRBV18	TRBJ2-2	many	CASSPKGSGELFF
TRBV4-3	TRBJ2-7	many	CASSQDSSYEQYF
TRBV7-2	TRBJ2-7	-	CASSGGGTSGGDEQYF
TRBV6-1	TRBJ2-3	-	CVSRGDRATDTQYF
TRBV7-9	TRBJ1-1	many	CASSNLQNTEAFF
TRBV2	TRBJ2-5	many	CASSADRGSQETQYF
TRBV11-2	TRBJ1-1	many	CASSQTTRGQQNTEAFF
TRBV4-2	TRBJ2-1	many	CASSFSGSYNEQFF
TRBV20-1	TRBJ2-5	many	CSARPREGGSSETQYF
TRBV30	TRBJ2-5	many	CAWSGRLAGGTQYF
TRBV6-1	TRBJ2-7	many	CASSPSGDYYEQYF
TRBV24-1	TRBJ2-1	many	CATTKGSGDYNEQFF
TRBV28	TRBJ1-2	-	CASSEQTRDRGTYGYTF
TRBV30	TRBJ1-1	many	CAWSDHRRTEAFF
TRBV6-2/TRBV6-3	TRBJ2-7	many	CASSYSWPPEQYF